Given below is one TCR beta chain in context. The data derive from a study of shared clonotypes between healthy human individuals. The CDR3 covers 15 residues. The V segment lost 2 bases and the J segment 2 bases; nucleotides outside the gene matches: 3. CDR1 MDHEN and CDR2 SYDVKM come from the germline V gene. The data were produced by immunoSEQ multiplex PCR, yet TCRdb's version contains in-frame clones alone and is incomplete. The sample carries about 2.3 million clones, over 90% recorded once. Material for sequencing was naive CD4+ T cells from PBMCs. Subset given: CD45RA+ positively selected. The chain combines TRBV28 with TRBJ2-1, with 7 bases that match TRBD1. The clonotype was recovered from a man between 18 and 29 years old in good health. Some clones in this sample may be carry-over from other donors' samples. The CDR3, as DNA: TGTGCCAGCAGTTTACAAGACAGGGCCTACAATGAGCAGTTCTTC. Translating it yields CASSLQDRAYNEQFF.